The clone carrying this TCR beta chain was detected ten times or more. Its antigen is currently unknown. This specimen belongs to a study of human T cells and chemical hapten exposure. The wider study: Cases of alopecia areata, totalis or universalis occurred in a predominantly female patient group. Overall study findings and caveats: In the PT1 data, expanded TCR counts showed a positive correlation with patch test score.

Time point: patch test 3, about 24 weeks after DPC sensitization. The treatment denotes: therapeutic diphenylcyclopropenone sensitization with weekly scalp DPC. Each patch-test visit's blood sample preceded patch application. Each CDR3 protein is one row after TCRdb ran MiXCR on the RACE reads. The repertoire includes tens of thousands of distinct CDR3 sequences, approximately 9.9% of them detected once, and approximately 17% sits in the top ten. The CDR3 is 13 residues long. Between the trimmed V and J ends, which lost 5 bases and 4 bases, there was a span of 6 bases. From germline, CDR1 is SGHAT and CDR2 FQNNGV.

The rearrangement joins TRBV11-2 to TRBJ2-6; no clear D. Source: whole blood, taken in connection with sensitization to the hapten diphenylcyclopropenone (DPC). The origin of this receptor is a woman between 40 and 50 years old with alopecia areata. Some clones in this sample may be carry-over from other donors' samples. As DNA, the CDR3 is TGTGCCAGCAGCCCCGGAGGGGCCAACGTCCTGACTTTC. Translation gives CASSPGGANVLTF.